This TCR beta chain was retrieved from a study of control samples from healthy donors and cancer patients. The CDR3 covers 15 residues. From germline, CDR1 is SGHRS and CDR2 YFSETQ. V lost 0 bases, J lost 5 bases, and 14 bases lay in between. Method: immunoSEQ multiplex PCR; TCRdb's copy keeps in-frame clones and lacks some. The sample records about 130,000 clones, about 92% being singletons. The source of this sequence is a man aged 80 or over with head and neck cancer. This chain uses TRBV5-1 with TRBJ1-2; D may be TRBD1 (6 bases). Sequencing used PBMCs. The CDR3 bases are TGCGCCAGCAGCTTGGTATCAGGGACAACATATGGCTACACCTTC. Protein sequence: CASSLVSGTTYGYTF.